Presented here are 18 T cell receptor beta chains from one specimen sequenced in a study of T cell changes during pregnancy in multiple sclerosis. Data came from immunoSEQ multiplex PCR; TCRdb stores just in-frame clones and leaves some out. Counted here are around 63,000 clones, about 91% occurring once; the ten biggest clones make up more than 1.1%. This sample comprised peripheral blood, obtained after pregnancy. The receptors were sampled from a female donor with multiple sclerosis, enrolled in a pregnancy study.

The J gene is TRBJ1-4, the V gene TRBV7-9; D unclear. V was shortened by 5 bases and J by 6 bases, with 16 bases between the two germline ends. The CDR3 runs 15 residues. The germline gives CDR1 SEHNR, CDR2 FQNEAQ (reference sequence). CDR3 sequence reads: CASSPEAGWDEKLFF. CDR3 nucleotide sequence: TGTGCCAGCAGCCCGGAGGCGGGGTGGGATGAAAAACTGTTTTTT. Looking up the rest from reference TRBV7-9 and TRBJ1-4 gives the full variable domain: DTGVSQNPRHKITKRGQNVTFRCDPISEHNRLYWYRQTLGQGPEFLTYFQNEAQLEKSRLLSDRFSAERPKGSFSTLEIQRTEQGDSAMYLCASSPEAGWDEKLFFGSGTQLSVL.

The CDR3 nucleotides read TGCGCCAGCAGCTCCGGACATCGGCAGCCCCAGCATTTT. It specifies CASSSGHRQPQHF. V and J are TRBV5-1 and TRBJ1-5; D might be TRBD1 (5 bases). The V end was cut by 3 bases, the J end by 7 bases, with 11 bases between. Germline-derived CDR1 and CDR2 are SGHRS and YFSETQ. This CDR3 contains 13 residues.

The V call is TRBV5-1, the J call TRBJ2-1, with 14 bases that match TRBD2. Per germline, CDR1 SGHRS and CDR2 YFSETQ. The CDR3 is 16 residues long. Losses at the gene ends were 3 bases for V and 9 bases for J; bases not matched to a gene: 8. Here the CDR3 DNA reads TGCGCCAGCAGCTCAGGGGGGACTAGCGGGGGACTTGAGCAGTTCTTC. Translating gives CASSSGGTSGGLEQFF.

V gene TRBV5-1 combines with J gene TRBJ2-7, with TRBD2 matching 10 bases. The CDR3 runs to 14 residues. Looked up from germline, CDR1 is SGHRS and CDR2 is YFSETQ. V dropped 1 base and J dropped 9; count of bases not matched to a gene: 7. The CDR3 coding sequence is TGCGCCAGCAGCTTGTGGGCTAGCGGGAGCGGGCAGTACTTC. Translating it yields CASSLWASGSGQYF.

The chain has TRBV5-1 and TRBJ2-3; the match to TRBD2 covers 11 bases. Germline assignment: CDR1 SGHRS and CDR2 YFSETQ. The CDR3 is made up of 16 amino acids. Trimming removed 4 bases from V and 4 bases from J; junction bases left unmatched: 8. CDR3 loop: CASSPLTSGIADTQYF. CDR3 coding DNA: TGCGCCAGCAGCCCACTGACTAGCGGGATAGCAGATACGCAGTATTTT.

The chain couples TRBV7-2 to TRBJ2-7; the match to TRBD2 covers 12 bases. The CDR3 is 15 amino acids. V was clipped by 4 bases and J by 3 bases; unmatched bases: 4. From germline, CDR1 is SGHTA and CDR2 FQGNSA. The CDR3 loop reads CASSWRTSGNYEQYF. The CDR3 DNA is TGTGCCAGCAGCTGGAGGACTAGCGGGAACTACGAGCAGTACTTC.

The gene calls are TRBV6-1 and TRBJ2-7; 11 bases agree with TRBD1. This CDR3 has 16 amino acids. The V and J ends lost 0 bases and 7 bases, in that order; junction bases with no gene match: 8. Germline V gene lookup returns CDR1 MNHNS and CDR2 SASEGT. This CDR3 is CASSEAPGTGGSEQYF. The DNA of the CDR3 is TGTGCCAGCAGTGAAGCGCCCGGGACAGGGGGGAGTGAGCAGTACTTC.

This chain connects TRBV2 to TRBJ1-1; TRBD1 might be the D (5 bases). The CDR3 has 16 amino acids. V was clipped by 0 bases and J by 6 bases, with 17 bases between them. Per the germline V gene, CDR1 is SNHLY and CDR2 is FYNNEI. CDR3 coding DNA: TGTGCCAGCAGTGAAGCGCTTCAGGGAAAAAGGGCTGAAGCTTTCTTT. It yields the protein CASSEALQGKRAEAFF.

V gene TRBV5-8 combines with J gene TRBJ1-1; possible D gene TRBD1, 5 bases. CDR3 length: 14 amino acids. The germline gives CDR1 SGHTS, CDR2 YDEGEE. V was clipped by 1 base and J by 6 bases, with 13 bases between them. The CDR3 protein is CASSLLKGRPEAFF. The CDR3 DNA reads as TGTGCCAGCAGCTTGTTAAAGGGGAGGCCTGAAGCTTTCTTT.

CDR3 bases: TGTGCCAGCAGCGCCGGACTAAGCGGGGGCTACGAGCAGTACTTC. This sequence encodes CASSAGLSGGYEQYF. The V and J genes are TRBV5-4 and TRBJ2-7; 8 bases are shared with TRBD2. The CDR3 runs 15 residues. Germline CDR1 SGHNT, CDR2 YYREEE (reference sequence). J was trimmed by 3 bases and V by 4 bases; bases with no gene match: 9.

This clone was detected only a few times. The rearrangement uses TRBV2 and TRBJ1-1; 7 bases map to TRBD1. CDR1 is SNHLY and CDR2 is FYNNEI in the germline V gene. Germline trimming cut 7 bases from V and 0 bases from J; bases unmatched to any gene: 5. CDR3 length: 14 amino acids. The CDR3 spells CASIPDRMNTEAFF. The CDR3 nucleotides are TGTGCCAGCATTCCGGACAGGATGAACACTGAAGCTTTCTTT. The variable domain in full, completed from reference TRBV2 and TRBJ1-1, reads EPEVTQTPSHQVTQMGQEVILRCVPISNHLYFYWYRQILGQKVEFLVSFYNNEISEKSEIFDDQFSVERPDGSNFTLKIRSTKLEDSAMYFCASIPDRMNTEAFFGQGTRLTVV.

The V gene is TRBV27, the J gene TRBJ1-2, with 7 bases matching TRBD1. V dropped 4 bases and J dropped 4; count of bases not matched to a gene: 15. The CDR3 spans 17 residues. Germline V gene data show CDR1 as MNHEY and CDR2 as SMNVEV (reference sequence). The CDR3 spells CASSSKIRDRDLYGYTF. For the CDR3, the DNA is TGTGCCAGCAGTTCCAAAATCCGGGACAGAGACCTCTATGGCTACACCTTC.

The V and J genes are TRBV5-1 and TRBJ2-2; TRBD2 aligns across 10 bases. CDR3 length: 15 amino acids. Germline CDR1 and CDR2: SGHRS and YFSETQ. V gave up 5 bases and J gave up 5 bases; unmatched junction bases: 6. The CDR3 reads CASSKEAGGTGELFF. The CDR3 region has the DNA TGCGCCAGCAGTAAGGAAGCGGGAGGGACCGGGGAGCTGTTTTTT.

The chain carries TRBV19 and TRBJ1-5; 9 bases line up with TRBD1. The junction had 3 bases not matched to a gene; V was cut back by 3 bases and J by 6 bases. Germline CDR1 is LNHDA and CDR2 is SQIVND (reference sequence). The CDR3 consists of 14 residues. The CDR3 bases are TGTGCCAGTAGTATCGGGACAGGGTTTCAGCCCCAGCATTTT. Protein product: CASSIGTGFQPQHF.

The chain joins TRBV7-6 to TRBJ2-1, with 11 bases lining up with TRBD2. Germline values: CDR1 SGHVS, CDR2 FNYEAQ. Trimming took 3 bases from V and 6 from J; bases not matched to a gene: 10. The CDR3 has 17 residues. For the CDR3, the DNA is TGTGCCAGCAGCTTGGGGACTAGCGGCCTGGGGCGCAATGAGCAGTTCTTC. It is translated as CASSLGTSGLGRNEQFF. The entire variable domain, with the rest obtained from reference TRBV7-6 and TRBJ2-1, is as follows: GAGVSQSPRYKVTKRGQDVALRCDPISGHVSLYWYRQALGQGPEFLTYFNYEAQQDKSGLPNDRFSAERPEGSISTLTIQRTEQRDSAMYRCASSLGTSGLGRNEQFFGPGTRLTVL.

V and J are TRBV10-1 and TRBJ2-2; possible D gene TRBD1, 5 bases. The CDR3 spans 13 residues. In germline, CDR1 is WNHNN, CDR2 SYGVQD (reference sequence). Trimming cost V 10 bases and J 4 bases, with 13 bases left between them. Here the CDR3 DNA reads TGCGCCACCGAGGACACCCCCACCGGGGAGCTGTTTTTT. It codes for CATEDTPTGELFF.

The CDR3, as DNA: TGTGCCTGGAGGAAGGCAGGGAACTATGGCTACACCTTC. Translating it yields CAWRKAGNYGYTF. The chain couples TRBV30 to TRBJ1-2, with D possibly being TRBD1 (5 bases). V lost 3 bases and J 2 bases, leaving 10 bases between the germline ends. The CDR3 is made up of 13 amino acids. Germline values: CDR1 GTSNPN, CDR2 SVGIG (reference sequence).

The J gene is TRBJ1-5, the V gene TRBV28; the D gene is possibly TRBD1 (6 bases). Deletions cut 5 bases from V and 5 bases from J, with 19 bases between. The CDR3 is 16 residues long. Germline CDR1 is MDHEN and CDR2 is SYDVKM. The chain's CDR3 is CASSPISLGAHQPQHF. In DNA form, the CDR3 reads TGTGCCAGCAGTCCAATAAGTTTGGGGGCGCATCAGCCCCAGCATTTT.